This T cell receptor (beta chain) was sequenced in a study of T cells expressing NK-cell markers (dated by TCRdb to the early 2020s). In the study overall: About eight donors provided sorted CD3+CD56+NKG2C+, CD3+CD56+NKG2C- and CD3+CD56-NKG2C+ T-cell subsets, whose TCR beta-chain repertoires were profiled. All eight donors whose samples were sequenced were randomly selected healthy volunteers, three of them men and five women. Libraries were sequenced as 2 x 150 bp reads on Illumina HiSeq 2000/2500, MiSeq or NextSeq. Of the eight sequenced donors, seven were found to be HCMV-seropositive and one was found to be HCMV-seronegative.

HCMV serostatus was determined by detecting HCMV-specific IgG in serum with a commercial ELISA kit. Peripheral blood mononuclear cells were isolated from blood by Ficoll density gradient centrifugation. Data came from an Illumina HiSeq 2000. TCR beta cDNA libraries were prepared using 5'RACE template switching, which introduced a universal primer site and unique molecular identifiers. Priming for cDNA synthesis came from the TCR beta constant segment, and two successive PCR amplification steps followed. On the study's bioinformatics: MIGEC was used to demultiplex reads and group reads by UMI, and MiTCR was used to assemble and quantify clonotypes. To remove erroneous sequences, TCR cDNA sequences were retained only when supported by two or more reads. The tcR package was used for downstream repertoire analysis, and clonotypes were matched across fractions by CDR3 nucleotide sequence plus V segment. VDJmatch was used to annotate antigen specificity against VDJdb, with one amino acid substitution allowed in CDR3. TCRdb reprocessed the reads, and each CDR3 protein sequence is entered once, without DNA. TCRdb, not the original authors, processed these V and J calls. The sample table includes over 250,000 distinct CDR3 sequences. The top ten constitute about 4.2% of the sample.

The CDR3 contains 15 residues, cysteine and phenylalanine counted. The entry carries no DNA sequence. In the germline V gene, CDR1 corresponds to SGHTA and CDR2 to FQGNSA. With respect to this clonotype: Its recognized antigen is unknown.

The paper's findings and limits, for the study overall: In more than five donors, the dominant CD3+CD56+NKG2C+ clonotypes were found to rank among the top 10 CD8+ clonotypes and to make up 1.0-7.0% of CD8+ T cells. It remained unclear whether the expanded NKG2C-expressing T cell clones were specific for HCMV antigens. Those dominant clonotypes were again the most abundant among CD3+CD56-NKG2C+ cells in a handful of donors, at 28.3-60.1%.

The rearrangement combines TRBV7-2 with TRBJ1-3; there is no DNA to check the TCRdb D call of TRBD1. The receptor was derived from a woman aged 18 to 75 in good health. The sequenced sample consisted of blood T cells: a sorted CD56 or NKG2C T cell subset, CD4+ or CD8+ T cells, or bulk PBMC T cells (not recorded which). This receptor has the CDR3 CASSLAGGRGNTIYF.